The 8 T cell receptor beta chains presented below share a single source sample, sequenced in a study of cytomegalovirus exposure and HLA in healthy donors. The PCR was carried out with 60 Vbeta primers and 13 Jbeta primers. The method was immunoSEQ multiplex PCR; TCRdb's version includes in-frame clones alone and lacks a portion of them. The repertoire has roughly 93,000 clones, over 75% of them found once; the top ten carry about 7.3%. The sample taken for sequencing was PBMCs. Source of these receptors: a man aged 25-40 years in good health and CMV-seronegative.

The chain recombines TRBV30 with TRBJ1-1, with D possibly being TRBD1 (5 bases). Deletions cut 3 bases from V and 3 bases from J, with 20 bases between. The germline CDR1 and CDR2 sequences are GTSNPN and SVGIG (reference sequence). This CDR3 has 16 residues. CDR3: CAWREGLVSQDTEAFF. CDR3 in DNA: TGTGCCTGGAGGGAGGGGTTAGTATCCCAGGACACTGAAGCTTTCTTT.

The sample holds a few counts of this clone. The rearrangement uses TRBV18 and TRBJ2-5; D possibly corresponds to TRBD2 (6 bases). Germline lookup yields CDR1 KGHSH and CDR2 LQKENI. The CDR3 covers 16 residues. The germline V and J ends were trimmed by 2 bases and 5 bases, with 18 bases remaining between them. Here the CDR3 DNA reads TGTGCCAGCTCACCAAAACGCTCCGGAGGGGAGGAGACCCAGTACTTC. This codes for CASSPKRSGGEETQYF.

This clone was observed a single time. V is TRBV29-1 and J is TRBJ2-5; 8 positions agree with TRBD1. This CDR3 is 12 amino acids long. Germline V lookup: CDR1 SQVTM, CDR2 ANQGSEA. The V gene end was trimmed by 4 bases and the J gene end by 2 bases; junction bases not matched to a gene: 0. The chain's CDR3 is CSVGQGQETQYF. In nucleotides, the CDR3 is TGCAGCGTTGGACAGGGGCAAGAGACCCAGTACTTC.

This chain connects TRBV7-9 to TRBJ1-5; TRBD1 agrees at 7 bases. This CDR3 contains 14 residues. Germline V CDR1 and CDR2: SEHNR, FQNEAQ (reference sequence). The V segment lost 2 bases and the J segment 4 bases; nucleotides outside the gene matches: 2. For the CDR3, the DNA is TGTGCCAGCAGCTTAACAGGGGAGAATCAGCCCCAGCATTTT. Translating it yields CASSLTGENQPQHF. Variable domain in full (rest from reference TRBV7-9 and TRBJ1-5): DTGVSQNPRHKITKRGQNVTFRCDPISEHNRLYWYRQTLGQGPEFLTYFQNEAQLEKSRLLSDRFSAERPKGSFSTLEIQRTEQGDSAMYLCASSLTGENQPQHFGDGTRLSIL.

This clone was observed a single time. The chain recombines TRBV30 with TRBJ1-2; D remains ambiguous. Trimming removed 2 bases at V and 3 bases at J, with 22 bases between. Germline-derived CDR1 and CDR2 are GTSNPN and SVGIG (reference sequence). The CDR3 loop spans 17 amino acids. CDR3 residues: CAWSTVTGSKNDYGYTF. CDR3 bases: TGTGCCTGGAGTACCGTCACCGGGAGCAAAAATGACTATGGCTACACCTTC.

The V gene is TRBV28, the J gene TRBJ1-3; D ambiguous. Germline CDR1 is MDHEN and CDR2 is SYDVKM. V was pared by 5 bases and J by 1 base, with 12 bases between. The CDR3 is made up of 15 amino acids. Here the CDR3 DNA reads TGTGCCAGCAGTCATGACGGGAATTCTGGAAACACCATATATTTT. Translating gives CASSHDGNSGNTIYF.

This clone was seen a handful of times. The chain employs TRBV4-3 and TRBJ1-2, with D tentatively TRBD1 (6 bases). Germline CDR1 LGHNA, CDR2 YSLEER. The CDR3 has 15 residues. With 4 bases removed from V and 1 base from J, the gap between germline ends came to 13 bases. The DNA of the CDR3 is TGCGCCAGCAGCCCCGGGACAACCAATAACTATGGCTACACCTTC. It yields the protein CASSPGTTNNYGYTF.

The gene calls are TRBV19 and TRBJ1-1; no reliable D call. Germline loops: CDR1 LNHDA, CDR2 SQIVND (reference sequence). Trimming cost V 1 base and J 4 bases, with 13 bases left between them. The CDR3 has 15 residues. CDR3 in amino acids: CASSIGFQELTEAFF. The CDR3 DNA reads as TGTGCCAGTAGTATAGGGTTCCAGGAACTCACTGAAGCTTTCTTT.